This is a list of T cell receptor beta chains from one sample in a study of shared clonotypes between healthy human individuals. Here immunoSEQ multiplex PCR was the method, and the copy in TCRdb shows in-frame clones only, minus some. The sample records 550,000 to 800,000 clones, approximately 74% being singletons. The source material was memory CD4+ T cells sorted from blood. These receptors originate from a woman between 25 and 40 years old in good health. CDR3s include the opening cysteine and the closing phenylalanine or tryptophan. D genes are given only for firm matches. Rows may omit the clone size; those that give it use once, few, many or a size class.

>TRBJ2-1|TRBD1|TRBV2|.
CASSREAPDRGAYNEQFF
TGTGCCAGCTCCCGGGAGGCTCCGGACAGGGGAGCCTACAATGAGCAGTTCTTC
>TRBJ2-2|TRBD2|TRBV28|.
CASRHSLAGGPRGGELFF
TGTGCCAGCAGGCACTCCCTAGCGGGAGGGCCTAGGGGCGGGGAGCTGTTTTTT
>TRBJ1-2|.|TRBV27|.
CASSPRQNRGYGYTF
TGTGCCAGCAGTCCCCGACAGAACCGGGGCTATGGCTACACCTTC
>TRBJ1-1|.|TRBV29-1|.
CSAEPRGGSTEAFF
TGCAGCGCCGAGCCGAGGGGCGGGAGCACTGAAGCTTTCTTT
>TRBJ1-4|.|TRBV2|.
CASSGQPTTNEKLFF
TGTGCCAGCAGTGGGCAGCCGACAACTAATGAAAAACTGTTTTTT
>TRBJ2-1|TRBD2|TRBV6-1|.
CASSERLAEDYNEQFF
TGTGCCAGCAGTGAACGACTAGCGGAGGACTACAATGAGCAGTTCTTC
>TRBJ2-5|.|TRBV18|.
CASSQGYQETQYF
TGTGCCAGCTCACAAGGGTACCAAGAGACCCAGTACTTC
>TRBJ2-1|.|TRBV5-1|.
CASSHGQNSYNEQFF
TGCGCCAGCAGCCACGGACAGAACTCCTACAATGAGCAGTTCTTC
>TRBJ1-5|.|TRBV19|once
CASTRGGTQPQHF
TGTGCCAGTACCCGGGGGGGGACTCAGCCCCAGCATTTT
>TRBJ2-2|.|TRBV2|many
CASSEFGFANTGELFF
TGTGCCAGCAGTGAATTTGGTTTTGCGAACACCGGGGAGCTGTTTTTT
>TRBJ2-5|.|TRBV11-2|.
CASSNALGVLETQYF
TGTGCCAGCAGCAATGCCCTAGGGGTGCTAGAGACCCAGTACTTC
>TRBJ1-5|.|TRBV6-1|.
CASQTGLDQPQHF
TGTGCCAGCCAAACAGGGCTAGATCAGCCCCAGCATTTT
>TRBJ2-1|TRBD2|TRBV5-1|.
CASSLALAGAYNEQFF
TGCGCCAGCAGCTTGGCACTAGCGGGAGCCTACAATGAGCAGTTCTTC
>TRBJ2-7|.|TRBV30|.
CAWRVTGSSYEQYF
TGTGCCTGGAGAGTAACGGGGAGCTCCTACGAGCAGTACTTC
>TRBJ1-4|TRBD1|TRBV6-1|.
CASSSWTGTNEKLFF
TGTGCCAGCAGCTCTTGGACAGGGACTAATGAAAAACTGTTTTTT
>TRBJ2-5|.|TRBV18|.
CASSSKETQYF
TGTGCCAGCTCAAGTAAGGAGACCCAGTACTTC
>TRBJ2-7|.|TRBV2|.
CASSDIRQGGEQYF
TGTGCCAGCAGTGACATTCGGCAGGGCGGGGAGCAGTACTTC
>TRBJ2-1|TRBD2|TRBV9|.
CASSGPGLAGGTVLYNEQFF
TGTGCCAGCAGCGGACCGGGACTAGCGGGAGGTACCGTACTGTACAATGAGCAGTTCTTC
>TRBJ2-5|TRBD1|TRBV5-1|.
CASSGGQMGLGETQYF
TGCGCCAGCAGCGGGGGACAGATGGGGCTTGGAGAGACCCAGTACTTC
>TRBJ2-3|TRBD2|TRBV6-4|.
CASSPLGGSGRDTQYF
TGTGCCAGCAGTCCCCTCGGAGGGAGCGGGAGAGATACGCAGTATTTT
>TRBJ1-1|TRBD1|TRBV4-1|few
CASSQVATGDRAFF
TGCGCCAGCAGCCAAGTGGCTACAGGGGACCGGGCTTTCTTT
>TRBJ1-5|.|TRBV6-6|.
CASRRGGNQPQHF
TGTGCCAGCAGGAGGGGGGGCAATCAGCCCCAGCATTTT
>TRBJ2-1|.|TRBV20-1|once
CSARDFNEQFF
TGCAGTGCTAGAGATTTTAACGAGCAGTTCTTC
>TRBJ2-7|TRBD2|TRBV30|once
CAWSVKFYAGGYEQYF
TGTGCCTGGAGTGTAAAGTTTTATGCGGGAGGCTACGAGCAGTACTTC
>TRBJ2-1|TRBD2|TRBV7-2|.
CASSTTSGRFNEQFF
TGTGCCAGCAGCACCACTAGCGGGAGATTCAATGAGCAGTTCTTC
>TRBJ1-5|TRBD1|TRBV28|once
CASSRGQGAGMYQPQHF
TGTGCCAGCAGTCGAGGACAGGGGGCGGGTATGTATCAGCCCCAGCATTTT
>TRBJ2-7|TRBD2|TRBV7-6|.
CASSYAGVYEQYF
TGTGCCAGCAGTTACGCGGGGGTCTACGAGCAGTACTTC
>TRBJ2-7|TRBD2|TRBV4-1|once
CASSRTSGSYEQYF
TGCGCCAGCAGCCGCACTAGCGGCTCCTACGAGCAGTACTTC
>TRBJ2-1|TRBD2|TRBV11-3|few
CASSHSGRGNEQFF
TGTGCCAGCAGCCATAGCGGGAGGGGTAATGAGCAGTTCTTC
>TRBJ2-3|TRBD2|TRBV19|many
CASTGTSQDTQYF
TGTGCCAGTACAGGGACTAGTCAGGATACGCAGTATTTT
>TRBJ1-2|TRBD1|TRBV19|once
CASSLQGNYGYTF
TGTGCCAGTAGTCTACAGGGGAACTATGGCTACACCTTC
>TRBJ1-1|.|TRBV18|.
CASSPPTGEAFF
TGTGCCAGCTCACCACCGACAGGCGAAGCTTTCTTT
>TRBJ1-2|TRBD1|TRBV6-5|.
CASTKQGARGYTF
TGTGCCAGCACCAAACAGGGGGCGCGTGGCTACACCTTC
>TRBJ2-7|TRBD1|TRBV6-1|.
CASSRQGAIGYEQYF
TGTGCCAGCAGTAGACAGGGGGCGATCGGCTACGAGCAGTACTTC
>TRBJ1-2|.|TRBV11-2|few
CASSLGPGSYGYTF
TGTGCCAGCAGCTTAGGACCGGGTAGCTATGGCTACACCTTC
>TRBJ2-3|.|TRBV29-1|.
CSVEASSADTQYF
TGCAGCGTTGAGGCTAGTTCGGCAGATACGCAGTATTTT
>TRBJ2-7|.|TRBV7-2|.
CASSLGVSAYEQYF
TGTGCCAGCAGCTTAGGGGTTAGCGCTTACGAGCAGTACTTC
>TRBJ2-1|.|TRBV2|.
CASILSSYNEQFF
TGTGCCAGCATCCTCAGCTCCTACAATGAGCAGTTCTTC
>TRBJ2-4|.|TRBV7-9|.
CASSHPDGQLAKNIQYF
TGTGCCAGCAGCCACCCGGATGGGCAACTAGCCAAAAACATTCAGTACTTC
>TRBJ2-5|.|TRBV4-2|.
CASSQGPGETQYF
TGTGCCAGCAGCCAAGGCCCCGGGGAGACCCAGTACTTC
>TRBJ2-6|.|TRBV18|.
CASSPRSGSSGANVLTF
TGTGCCAGCTCACCGCGTTCGGGGAGCTCTGGGGCCAACGTCCTGACTTTC
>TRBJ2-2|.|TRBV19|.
CASSIEGRTFTGELFF
TGTGCCAGTAGTATAGAGGGACGGACTTTCACCGGGGAGCTGTTTTTT
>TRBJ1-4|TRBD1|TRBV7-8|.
CASSLGRGHEKLFF
TGTGCCAGCAGCTTGGGCAGGGGGCATGAAAAACTGTTTTTT
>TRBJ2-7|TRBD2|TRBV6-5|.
CASSPVIAGSGEQYF
TGTGCCAGCAGTCCCGTGATAGCGGGATCGGGCGAGCAGTACTTC
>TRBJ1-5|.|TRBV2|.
CATRGDGNQPQHF
TGTGCCACGAGAGGCGACGGCAATCAGCCCCAGCATTTT
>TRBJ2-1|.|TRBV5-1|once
CASRQQGGSYNEQFF
TGCGCCAGCAGACAACAGGGCGGGTCCTACAATGAGCAGTTCTTC
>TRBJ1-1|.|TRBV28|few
CASSPRGGQVTEAFF
TGTGCCAGCAGTCCAAGGGGGGGGCAGGTCACTGAAGCTTTCTTT
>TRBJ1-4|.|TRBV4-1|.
CASSQDTVLFF
TGCGCCAGCAGCCAAGATACTGTCTTGTTTTTT
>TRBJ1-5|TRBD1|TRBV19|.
CASSIQGGNQPQHF
TGTGCCAGTAGTATACAGGGGGGCAATCAGCCCCAGCATTTT
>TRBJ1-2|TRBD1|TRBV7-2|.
CASSSGQALYGYTF
TGTGCCAGCAGCTCAGGACAGGCACTCTATGGCTACACCTTC
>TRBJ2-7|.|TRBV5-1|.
CASSSRTPNEQYF
TGCGCCAGCAGCTCCAGGACCCCTAACGAGCAGTACTTC
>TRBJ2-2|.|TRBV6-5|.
CASSSTSPGELFF
TGTGCCAGCAGCTCTACCAGCCCCGGGGAGCTGTTTTTT
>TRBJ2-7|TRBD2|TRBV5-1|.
CASSPTSGRIEQYF
TGCGCCAGCAGCCCTACTAGCGGGAGAATCGAGCAGTACTTC
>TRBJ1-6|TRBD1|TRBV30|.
CAWKDRGYRSPLHF
TGTGCCTGGAAAGACAGGGGGTATAGGTCACCCCTCCACTTT
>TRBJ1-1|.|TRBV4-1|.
CASRLGVGVGTEAFF
TGCGCCAGCAGATTGGGGGTGGGGGTTGGTACTGAAGCTTTCTTT